This T cell receptor beta chain was recorded in a study of blood T cell repertoires in COVID-19. Study information: In each case, the material was cDNA or gDNA derived from T cells, B-cell-depleted T cells, or PBMCs.

The CDR3 has 14 residues. V trimming: 4 bases; J trimming: 3 bases; junction bases outside the gene matches: 0. From germline, CDR1 is MRHNA and CDR2 SNTAGT. Generated by immunoSEQ multiplex PCR, the TCRdb table keeps only in-frame clones and is missing some. The sample includes under 300,000 clones, about four fifths of them seen just once. V usage is TRBV6-4 and J usage is TRBJ2-2; 9 nucleotides align to TRBD2. This TCR was recovered from a woman aged 18-29 years with acute or convalescent COVID-19. The sample was peripheral blood. The CDR3 DNA reads as TGTGCCAGCAGTGGACTAGCGGACACCGGGGAGCTGTTTTTT. Protein product: CASSGLADTGELFF.